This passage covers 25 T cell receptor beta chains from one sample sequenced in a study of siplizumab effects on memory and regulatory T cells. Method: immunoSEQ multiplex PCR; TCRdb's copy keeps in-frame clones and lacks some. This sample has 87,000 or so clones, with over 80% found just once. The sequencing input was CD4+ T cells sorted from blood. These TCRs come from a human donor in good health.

The CDR3 nucleotides read TGTGCCAGCAGCGACCGGACAGGGAAAGATGGCAATGAGCAGTTCTTC. This encodes CASSDRTGKDGNEQFF. This chain connects TRBV7-9 to TRBJ2-1; 8 positions match TRBD1. This CDR3 is built from 16 residues. Germline-derived CDR1 and CDR2 are SEHNR and FQNEAQ (reference sequence). V shed 5 bases and J 6 bases; nucleotides not matched to a gene: 12.

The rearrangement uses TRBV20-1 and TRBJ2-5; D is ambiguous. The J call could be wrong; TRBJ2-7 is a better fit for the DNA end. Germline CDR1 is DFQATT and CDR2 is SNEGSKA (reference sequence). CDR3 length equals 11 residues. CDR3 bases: TGCAGTGCTAGTGACCGCTACGAGCAGTACTTC. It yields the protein CSASDRYEQYF.

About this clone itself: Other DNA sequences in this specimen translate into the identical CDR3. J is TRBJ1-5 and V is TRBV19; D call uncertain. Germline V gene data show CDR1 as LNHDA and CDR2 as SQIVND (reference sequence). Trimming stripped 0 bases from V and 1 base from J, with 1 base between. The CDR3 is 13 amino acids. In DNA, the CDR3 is TGTGCCAGTAGTATAGAAAGCAATCAGCCCCAGCATTTT. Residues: CASSIESNQPQHF.

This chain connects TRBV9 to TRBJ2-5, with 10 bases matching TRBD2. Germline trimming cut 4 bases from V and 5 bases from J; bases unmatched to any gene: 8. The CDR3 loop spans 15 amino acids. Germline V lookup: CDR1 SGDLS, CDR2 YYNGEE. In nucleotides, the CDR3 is TGTGCCAGCAGCTCAAGCGGGAGGGCGGGGGAGACCCAGTACTTC. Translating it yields CASSSSGRAGETQYF.

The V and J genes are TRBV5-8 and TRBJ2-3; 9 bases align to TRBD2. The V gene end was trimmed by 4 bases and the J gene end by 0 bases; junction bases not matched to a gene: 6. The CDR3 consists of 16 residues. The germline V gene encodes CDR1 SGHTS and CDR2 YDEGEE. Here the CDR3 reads CASSLPTSGSTDTQYF. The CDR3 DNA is TGTGCCAGCAGCCTACCGACTAGCGGAAGCACAGATACGCAGTATTTT.

The CDR3 DNA sequence: TGTGCCAGCAGCCCAAATAGGGGGGATGAGCAGTTCTTC. Translation: CASSPNRGDEQFF. This chain links TRBV7-6 with TRBJ2-1; tentatively, D is TRBD1 or TRBD2 (6 bases each). The CDR3 spans 13 residues. From germline, CDR1 is SGHVS and CDR2 FNYEAQ. Trimming pared 5 bases from V and 8 bases from J, leaving 13 bases between.

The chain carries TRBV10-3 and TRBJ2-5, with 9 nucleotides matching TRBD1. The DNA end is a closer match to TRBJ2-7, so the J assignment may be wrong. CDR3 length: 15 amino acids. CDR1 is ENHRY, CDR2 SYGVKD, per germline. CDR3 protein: CAISDETGGSYEQYF. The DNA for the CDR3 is TGTGCCATCAGTGACGAGACAGGGGGGTCCTACGAGCAGTACTTC.

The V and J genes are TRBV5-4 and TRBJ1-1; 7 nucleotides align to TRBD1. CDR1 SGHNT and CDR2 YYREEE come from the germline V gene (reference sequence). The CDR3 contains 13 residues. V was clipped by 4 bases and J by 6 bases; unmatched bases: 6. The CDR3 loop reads CASSRQGYAEAFF. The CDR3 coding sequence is TGTGCCAGCAGCCGACAGGGCTACGCTGAAGCTTTCTTT.

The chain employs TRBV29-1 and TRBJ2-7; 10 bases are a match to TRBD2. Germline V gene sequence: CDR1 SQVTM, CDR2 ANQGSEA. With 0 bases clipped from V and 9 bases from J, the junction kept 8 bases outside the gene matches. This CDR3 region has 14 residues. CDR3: CSVEDLAGGLGQYF. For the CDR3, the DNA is TGCAGCGTTGAAGATTTAGCGGGGGGCTTAGGGCAGTACTTC.

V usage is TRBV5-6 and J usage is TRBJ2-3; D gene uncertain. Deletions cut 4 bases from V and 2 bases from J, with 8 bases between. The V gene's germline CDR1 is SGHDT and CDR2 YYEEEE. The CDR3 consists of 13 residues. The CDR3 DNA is TGTGCCAGCAGCCCCGTTCCCACAGATACGCAGTATTTT. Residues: CASSPVPTDTQYF.

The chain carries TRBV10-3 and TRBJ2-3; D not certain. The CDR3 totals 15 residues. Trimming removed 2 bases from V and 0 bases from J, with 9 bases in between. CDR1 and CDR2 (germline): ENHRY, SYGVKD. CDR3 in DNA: TGTGCCATCAGTGAGATTCAGGCTAGCACAGATACGCAGTATTTT. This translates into CAISEIQASTDTQYF.

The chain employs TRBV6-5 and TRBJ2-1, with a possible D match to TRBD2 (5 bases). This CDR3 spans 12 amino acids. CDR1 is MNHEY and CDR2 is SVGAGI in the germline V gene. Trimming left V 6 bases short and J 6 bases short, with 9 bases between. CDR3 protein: CASSGMGNEQFF. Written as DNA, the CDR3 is TGTGCCAGCAGCGGGATGGGCAATGAGCAGTTCTTC.

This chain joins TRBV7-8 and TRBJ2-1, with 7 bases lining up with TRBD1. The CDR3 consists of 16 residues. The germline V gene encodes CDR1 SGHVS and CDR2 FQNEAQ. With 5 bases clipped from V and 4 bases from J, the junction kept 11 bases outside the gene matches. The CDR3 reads CASSLPTRDSYNEQFF. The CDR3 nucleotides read TGTGCCAGCAGCCTACCGACCCGGGACAGTTACAATGAGCAGTTCTTC.

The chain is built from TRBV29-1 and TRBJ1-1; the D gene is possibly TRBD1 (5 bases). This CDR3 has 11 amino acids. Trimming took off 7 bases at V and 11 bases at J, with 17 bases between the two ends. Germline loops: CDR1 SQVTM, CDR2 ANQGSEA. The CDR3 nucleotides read TGCAGCGCCAGGGCCGCCTTGGTGGCTTTCTTT. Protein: CSARAALVAFF.

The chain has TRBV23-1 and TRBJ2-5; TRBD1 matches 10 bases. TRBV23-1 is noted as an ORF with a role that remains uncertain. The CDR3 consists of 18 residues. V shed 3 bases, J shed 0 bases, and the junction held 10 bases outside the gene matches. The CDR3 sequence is CASSHPGTGAMYQETQYF. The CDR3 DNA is TGCGCCAGCAGTCACCCCGGGACAGGGGCTATGTACCAAGAGACCCAGTACTTC.

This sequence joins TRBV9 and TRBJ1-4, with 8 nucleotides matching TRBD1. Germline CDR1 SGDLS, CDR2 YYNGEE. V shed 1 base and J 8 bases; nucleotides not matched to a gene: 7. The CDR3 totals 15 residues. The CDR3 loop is CASSVQTGVREKLFF. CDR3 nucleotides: TGTGCCAGCAGCGTACAGACAGGGGTTCGGGAAAAACTGTTTTTT.

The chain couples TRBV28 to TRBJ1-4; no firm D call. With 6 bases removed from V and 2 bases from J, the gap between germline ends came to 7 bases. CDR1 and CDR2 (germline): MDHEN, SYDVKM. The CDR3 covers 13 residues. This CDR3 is CASRGWTNEKLFF. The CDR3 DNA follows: TGTGCCAGCAGGGGTTGGACTAATGAAAAACTGTTTTTT.

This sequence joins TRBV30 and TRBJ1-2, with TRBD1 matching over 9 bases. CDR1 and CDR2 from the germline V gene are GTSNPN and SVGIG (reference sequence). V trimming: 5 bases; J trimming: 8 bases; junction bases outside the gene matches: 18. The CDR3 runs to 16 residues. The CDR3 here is CAWGPGQGTSVGGYTF. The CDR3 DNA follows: TGTGCCTGGGGCCCGGGACAGGGAACATCGGTTGGCGGCTACACCTTC.

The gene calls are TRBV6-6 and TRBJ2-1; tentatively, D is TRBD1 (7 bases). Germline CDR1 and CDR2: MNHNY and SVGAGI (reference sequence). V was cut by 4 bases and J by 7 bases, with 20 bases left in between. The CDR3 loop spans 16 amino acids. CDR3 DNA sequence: TGTGCCAGCAGTTGGAGGGGGCACGAAGCGTGGAATGAGCAGTTCTTC. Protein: CASSWRGHEAWNEQFF.

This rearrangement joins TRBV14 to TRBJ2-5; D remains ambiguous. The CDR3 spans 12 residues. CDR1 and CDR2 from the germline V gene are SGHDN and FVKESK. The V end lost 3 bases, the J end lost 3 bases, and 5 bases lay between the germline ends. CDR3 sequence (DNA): TGTGCCAGCAGCCAGATAAAAGAGACCCAGTACTTC. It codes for CASSQIKETQYF.

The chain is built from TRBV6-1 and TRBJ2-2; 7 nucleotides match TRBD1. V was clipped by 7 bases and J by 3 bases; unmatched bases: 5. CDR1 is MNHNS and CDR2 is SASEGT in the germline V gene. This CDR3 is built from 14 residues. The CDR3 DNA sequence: TGTGCCAGCAATACAGGGGTGGACACCGGGGAGCTGTTTTTT. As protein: CASNTGVDTGELFF.

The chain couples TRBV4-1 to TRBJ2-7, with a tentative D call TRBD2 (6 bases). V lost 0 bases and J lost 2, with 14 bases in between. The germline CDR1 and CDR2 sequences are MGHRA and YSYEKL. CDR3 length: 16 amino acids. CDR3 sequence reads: CASSQELAGSPYEQYF. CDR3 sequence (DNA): TGCGCCAGCAGCCAAGAGTTGGCGGGATCCCCCTACGAGCAGTACTTC.

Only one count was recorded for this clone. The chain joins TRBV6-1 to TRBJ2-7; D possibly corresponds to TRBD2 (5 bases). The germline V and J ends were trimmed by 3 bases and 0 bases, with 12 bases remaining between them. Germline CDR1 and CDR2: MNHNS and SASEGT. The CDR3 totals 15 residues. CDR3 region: CASSDIGLNSYEQYF. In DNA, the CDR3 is TGTGCCAGCAGTGACATTGGACTGAACTCCTACGAGCAGTACTTC.

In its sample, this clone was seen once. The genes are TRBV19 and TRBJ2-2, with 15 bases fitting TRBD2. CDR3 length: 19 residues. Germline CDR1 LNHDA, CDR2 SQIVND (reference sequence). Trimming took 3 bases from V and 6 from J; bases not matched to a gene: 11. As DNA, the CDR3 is TGTGCCAGTAGTATCGCATCGTGGGGACTAGCGGGAGGTGCCGGGGAGCTGTTTTTT. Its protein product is CASSIASWGLAGGAGELFF.

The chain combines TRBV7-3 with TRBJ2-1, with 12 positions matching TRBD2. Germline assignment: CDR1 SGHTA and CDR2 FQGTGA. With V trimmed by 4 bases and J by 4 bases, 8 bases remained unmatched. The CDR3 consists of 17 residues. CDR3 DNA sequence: TGTGCCAGCAGCTCCCATCCAGGACTAGCGGGGTACAATGAGCAGTTCTTC. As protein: CASSSHPGLAGYNEQFF.